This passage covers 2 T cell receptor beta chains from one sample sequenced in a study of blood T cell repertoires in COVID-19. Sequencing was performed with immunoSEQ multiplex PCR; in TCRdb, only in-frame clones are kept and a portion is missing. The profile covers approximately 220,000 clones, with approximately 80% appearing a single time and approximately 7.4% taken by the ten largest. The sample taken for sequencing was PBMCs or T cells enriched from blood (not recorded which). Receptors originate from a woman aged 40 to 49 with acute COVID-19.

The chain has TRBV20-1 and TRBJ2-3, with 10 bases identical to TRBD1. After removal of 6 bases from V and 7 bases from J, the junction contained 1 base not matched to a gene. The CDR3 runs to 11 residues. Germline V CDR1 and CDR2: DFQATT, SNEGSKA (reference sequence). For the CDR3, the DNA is TGCAGTGCGGACAGGGGGAATACGCAGTATTTT. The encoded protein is CSADRGNTQYF.

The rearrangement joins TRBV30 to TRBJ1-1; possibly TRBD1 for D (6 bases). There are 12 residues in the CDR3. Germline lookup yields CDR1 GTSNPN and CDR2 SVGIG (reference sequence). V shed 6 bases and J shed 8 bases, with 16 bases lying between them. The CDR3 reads CACWGQGGEAFF. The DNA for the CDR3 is TGTGCCTGTTGGGGGCAGGGAGGGGAAGCTTTCTTT.